This T cell receptor beta chain was documented in a study of T cells in Graves' hyperthyroidism and ophthalmopathy. Across 18 months, stable Graves' hyperthyroidism was marked by no progression to ophthalmopathy. This clonotype was observed many times. This CDR3 has 14 residues. After removal of 1 base from V and 3 bases from J, the junction contained 1 base not matched to a gene. Per the germline V gene, CDR1 is KGHDR and CDR2 is SFDVKD. The investigators amplified TCR beta CDR3 regions from RNA transcripts. TCR CDR3 regions were first amplified by RT-PCR with HTBI primers. TCRdb independently ran MiXCR on the multiplex PCR reads; one entry per CDR3 protein. The table lists some 600,000 distinct CDR3 sequences, approximately 44% of them singletons.

This TCR came from a woman aged 18-29 years with Graves' hyperthyroidism. Sequencing input: peripheral blood or thyroid tissue (not recorded which). This chain joins TRBV24-1 and TRBJ2-5; 7 bases are shared with TRBD1. The CDR3, as DNA: TGTGCCACCAGTGATTTCGACAGGGAAGAGACCCAGTACTTC. It specifies CATSDFDREETQYF.